This T cell receptor (beta chain) was recovered during a study of human thymus T cells. The study, taken as a whole, reports: Seemingly biased V and J gene usage marked thymic and blood repertoires. Highly overlapping thymic repertoires in unrelated individuals were reported by related research.

Germline lookup yields CDR1 MDHEN and CDR2 SYDVKM. Unmatched junction bases numbered 8, after V lost 6 bases and J lost 5 bases. This CDR3 has 14 amino acids. Resected material from corrective heart surgery provided the thymus tissue analysed. Healthy Finnish infants undergoing corrective surgery for congenital heart defects provided the donor material. On this clone: Its antigen is as yet unknown.

Generated by immunoSEQ multiplex PCR, the TCRdb table keeps only in-frame clones and is missing some. This sample yields some 120,000 clones, of which around 94% are seen a single time; less than 0.03% belongs to the top ten. The TCR was taken from a boy under two years old with a congenital heart defect but otherwise immunologically healthy. The chain joins TRBV28 to TRBJ1-1, with 8 bases matching TRBD1. Specimen: thymus tissue. The CDR3 coding sequence is TGTGCCAGCAGCTTGAGACAGGGGCGTACTGAAGCTTTCTTT. Translation gives CASSLRQGRTEAFF.